This T cell receptor beta chain was identified in a study of blood T cell repertoires in COVID-19. Study at large: Nucleic acid was either cDNA or gDNA, and it came from T cells, B-cell-depleted T cells, or PBMCs.

The CDR3 is 13 residues long. V shed 10 bases and J shed 2 bases, with 15 bases lying between them. Per the germline V gene, CDR1 is MNHEY and CDR2 is SVGAGI. Only in-frame clones appear in the TCRdb table, and some are missing; sequencing was by immunoSEQ multiplex PCR. The sample records about 180,000 clones, 88% being singletons. This receptor was taken from a woman aged 25 to 39 with acute or convalescent COVID-19. The rearrangement links TRBV6-5 to TRBJ2-7; D unclear. Sequenced sample: peripheral blood. The CDR3 is CATSLPGTYEQYF. DNA of the CDR3: TGTGCCACCTCTCTACCGGGTACCTACGAGCAGTACTTC.